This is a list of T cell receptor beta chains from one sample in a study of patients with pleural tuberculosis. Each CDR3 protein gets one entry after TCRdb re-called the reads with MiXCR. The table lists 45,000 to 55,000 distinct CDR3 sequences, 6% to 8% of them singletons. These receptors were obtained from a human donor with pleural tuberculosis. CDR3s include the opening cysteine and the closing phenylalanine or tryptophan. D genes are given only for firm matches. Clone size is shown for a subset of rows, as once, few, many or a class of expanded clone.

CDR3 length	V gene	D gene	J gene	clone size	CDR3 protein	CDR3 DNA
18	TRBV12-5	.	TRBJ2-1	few	CASGLVLNQNGPYNEQFF	TGTGCTAGTGGTTTGGTACTGAACCAAAACGGCCCTTACAATGAGCAGTTCTTC
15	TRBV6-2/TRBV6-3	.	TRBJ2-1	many	CASSYSRDSYNEQFF	TGTGCCAGCAGTTACTCTAGGGATTCCTACAATGAGCAGTTCTTC
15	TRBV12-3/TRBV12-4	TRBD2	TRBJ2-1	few	CASSRAGYVVDEQFF	TGTGCCAGCAGTCGAGCGGGATACGTCGTCGATGAGCAGTTCTTC
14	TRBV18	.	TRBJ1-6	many	CASATGTVNSPLHF	TGTGCCAGCGCAACCGGGACGGTTAATTCACCCCTCCACTTT
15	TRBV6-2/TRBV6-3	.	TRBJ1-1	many	CASSYRREMNTEAFF	TGTGCCAGCAGCTACCGACGGGAAATGAACACTGAAGCTTTCTTT
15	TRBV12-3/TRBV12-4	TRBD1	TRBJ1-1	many	CASSLTGVLTTEAFF	TGTGCCAGCAGTTTGACAGGGGTGCTGACCACTGAAGCTTTCTTT
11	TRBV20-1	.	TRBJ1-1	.	CSESLGTEAFF	TGCAGTGAGTCATTAGGGACTGAAGCTTTCTTT
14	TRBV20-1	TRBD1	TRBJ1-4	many	CSATSGTGSEKLFF	TGCAGTGCTACGTCCGGGACAGGGTCTGAAAAACTGTTTTTT
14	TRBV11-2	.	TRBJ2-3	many	CASSPSISADTQYF	TGTGCCAGCAGCCCTAGTATTAGTGCAGATACGCAGTATTTT
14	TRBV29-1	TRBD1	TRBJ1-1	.	CSLTTGQALTEAFF	TGCAGCCTTACAACGGGACAGGCATTAACTGAAGCTTTCTTT
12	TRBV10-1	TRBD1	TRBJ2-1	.	CASRQGANEQFF	TGCGCCAGCAGACAGGGGGCGAATGAGCAGTTCTTC
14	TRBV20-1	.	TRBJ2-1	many	CSAPRPPAYNEQFF	TGCAGTGCTCCCCGGCCACCAGCCTACAATGAGCAGTTCTTC
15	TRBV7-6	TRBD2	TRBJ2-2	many	CASSLTSVNTGELFF	TGTGCTAGCAGCTTAACTAGCGTGAACACCGGGGAGCTGTTTTTT
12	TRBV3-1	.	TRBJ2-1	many	CASSKAAWEQFF	TGTGCCAGCAGCAAAGCCGCCTGGGAGCAGTTCTTC
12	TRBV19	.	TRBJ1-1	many	CAAQGVNTEAFF	TGTGCCGCCCAAGGGGTGAACACTGAAGCTTTCTTT
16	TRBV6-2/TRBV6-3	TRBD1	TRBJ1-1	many	CASSYYGTGMNTEAFF	TGTGCCAGCAGTTACTACGGGACAGGGATGAACACTGAAGCTTTCTTT
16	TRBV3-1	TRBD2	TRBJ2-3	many	CASSLRLAGGLDTQYF	TGTGCCAGCAGCCTCCGACTAGCGGGAGGGTTAGATACGCAGTATTTT
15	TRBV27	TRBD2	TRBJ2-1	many	CASSLSSSGSYEQFF	TGTGCCAGCAGTTTATCTTCTAGCGGGAGTTATGAGCAGTTCTTC
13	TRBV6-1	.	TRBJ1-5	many	CASSLQQRQPQHF	TGTGCCAGCAGTCTACAGCAGCGGCAGCCCCAGCATTTT
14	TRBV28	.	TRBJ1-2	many	CASSSTSNNYGYTF	TGTGCCAGCAGTTCTACCTCTAACAACTATGGCTACACCTTC
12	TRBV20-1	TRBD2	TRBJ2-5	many	CSEEREGGTQYF	TGCAGTGAGGAGCGGGAGGGAGGGACCCAGTACTTC
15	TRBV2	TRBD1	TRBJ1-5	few	CASSAGGVSNQPQHF	TGTGCCAGCAGTGCAGGGGGTGTAAGCAATCAGCCCCAGCATTTT
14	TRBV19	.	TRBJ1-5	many	CASTLAGNSQPQHF	TGTGCCAGTACCCTGGCGGGTAATAGTCAGCCCCAGCATTTT
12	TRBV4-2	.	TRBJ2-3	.	CASSLITDTQYF	TGTGCCAGCAGCCTTATCACAGATACGCAGTATTTT
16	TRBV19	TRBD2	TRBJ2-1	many	CASSQSGSSSYNEQFF	TGTGCCAGTAGTCAGAGCGGGAGTAGTTCCTACAATGAGCAGTTCTTC
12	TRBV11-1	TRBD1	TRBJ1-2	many	CASSPRTGSYTF	TGTGCCAGCAGCCCAAGGACAGGGAGCTACACCTTC
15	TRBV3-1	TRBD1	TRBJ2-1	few	CASIPPGGHYNEQFF	TGTGCCAGCATCCCCCCAGGGGGCCACTACAATGAGCAGTTCTTC
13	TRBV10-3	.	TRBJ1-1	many	CAINGDWNTEAFF	TGTGCCATCAACGGAGACTGGAACACTGAAGCTTTCTTT
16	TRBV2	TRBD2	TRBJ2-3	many	CASSEIGLADTDTQYF	TGTGCCAGCAGTGAAATCGGACTAGCGGACACAGATACGCAGTATTTT